Sequencing of this TCR beta chain was carried out in a study of Graves' ophthalmopathy and Graves' hyperthyroidism. Germline CDR1 and CDR2: LNHDA and SQIVND (reference sequence). The V gene lost 1 base and the J gene lost 2 bases, with 18 bases spanning the gap. The CDR3 spans 17 residues. Findings and limits, study-wide: The model reached 70.59% sensitivity and roughly 72% specificity for predicting ophthalmopathy progression. Classification of ophthalmopathy versus stable hyperthyroidism by a 13-signature model yielded just under 90% sensitivity and about 81% specificity.

TCR beta CDR3 amplification used RNA transcripts. Second-round multiplex PCR came after a first-round RT-PCR that employed HTBI primers. A single record per CDR3 protein comes from TCRdb applying MiXCR to the multiplex PCR reads. The repertoire holds around 40,000 distinct CDR3 sequences, with around 50% as singletons. Excluded were patients with other autoimmune diseases, uncontrolled infections, pregnancy or lactation. This clonotype was observed many times. Its specificity is not known. The source is an adult man with Graves' ophthalmopathy. Material: peripheral blood. This chain uses TRBV19 with TRBJ2-7, with TRBD2 as a possible D gene (5 bases). Written as DNA, the CDR3 is TGTGCCAGTAGTATAGTGGCCAGCGGAGCTATTACCTACGAGCAGTACTTC. This translates into CASSIVASGAITYEQYF.